These 28 T cell receptor beta chains were all obtained from the same sample, sequenced in a study of metastatic and nonmetastatic thyroid tumors. No patient had received any treatment before thyroid surgery. TCRdb reprocessed the PCR reads using MiXCR. The data show 7,500 to 9,000 clones, about 23% seen once. Source material: tumor tissue. The receptors were gathered from a female donor with papillary thyroid cancer or a benign thyroid nodule (not recorded which). Some clones in this sample may be carry-over from other donors' samples.

This clone was counted ten times or more. An end of the junction differs from the germline gene, which may be a read error. The sample has other DNA sequences that encode this CDR3 too. The chain uses TRBV27 and TRBJ1-2; D may be TRBD1 (6 bases). There are 14 residues in the CDR3. CDR1 MNHEY and CDR2 SMNVEV come from the germline V gene (reference sequence). For the CDR3, the DNA is TGTGCCAGCAGTTTTGGCAGGGGTTGGACTGGCTACACTTTC. It yields the protein CASSFGRGWTGYTF.

This rearrangement joins TRBV20-1 to TRBJ2-7; TRBD2 matches at 7 bases. In germline, CDR1 is DFQATT, CDR2 SNEGSKA (reference sequence). This CDR3 contains 13 residues. V gave up 5 bases and J gave up 5 bases; unmatched junction bases: 9. CDR3 region: CSAPAGTNHEQYF. The CDR3 bases are TGCAGTGCTCCCGCCGGGACTAACCACGAGCAGTACTTC.

The chain recombines TRBV6-1 with TRBJ2-7; D not certain. The germline CDR1 and CDR2 sequences are MNHNS and SASEGT. Trimming took off 4 bases at V and 4 bases at J, with 14 bases between the two ends. The CDR3 is 14 amino acids. CDR3 DNA sequence: TGTGCCAGCAGTGGCAACAAAGAAGGGTACGAGCAGTACTTC. It translates to CASSGNKEGYEQYF.

CDR3 DNA: TGTGCCAGTAGTCCATCGGCACTGCGCGAGCAGTACTTC. Its translation: CASSPSALREQYF. This sequence joins TRBV19 and TRBJ2-7; D is uncertain. Per germline, CDR1 LNHDA and CDR2 SQIVND (reference sequence). The CDR3 runs 13 residues. Trimming pared 5 bases from V and 6 bases from J, leaving 14 bases between.

This sequence joins TRBV6-2 or TRBV6-3 and TRBJ2-6; D is perhaps TRBD2 (5 bases). CDR1 and CDR2 (germline): MNHEY, SVGEGT. V lost 0 bases and J 1 base, leaving 16 bases between the germline ends. The CDR3 is 19 amino acids. The CDR3 DNA reads TGTGCCAGCAGTTACTCGTCGTCGGAGGTGGGGTCTGGGGCCAACGTCCTGACTTTC. It specifies CASSYSSSEVGSGANVLTF.

Within the sample, this clone is medium-sized (0.01 to 0.1%). The chain links TRBV28 to TRBJ2-1; TRBD2 matches 7 bases. CDR1 and CDR2 from the germline V gene are MDHEN and SYDVKM. This CDR3 is 14 amino acids long. V lost 11 bases to trimming and J lost 0 bases; unmatched junction nucleotides: 7. The CDR3 reads CASYPGGSYNEQFF. Here the CDR3 DNA reads TGTGCCTCATACCCGGGAGGCTCCTACAATGAGCAGTTCTTC.

This chain links TRBV10-2 with TRBJ2-7; 13 bases map to TRBD2. The CDR3 is made up of 18 amino acids. V dropped 0 bases and J dropped 0; count of bases not matched to a gene: 5. From germline, CDR1 is WSHSY and CDR2 SAAADI. The CDR3: CASSESLGTSGNSYEQYF. Written as DNA, the CDR3 is TGCGCCAGCAGTGAGTCCCTCGGGACTAGCGGGAACTCCTACGAGCAGTACTTC.

This clone was recorded a few times. The chain has TRBV6-2 or TRBV6-3 and TRBJ2-1; 10 bases are a match to TRBD2. CDR1 is MNHEY, CDR2 SVGEGT, per germline. The CDR3 extends over 14 amino acids. V lost 7 bases to trimming and J lost 7 bases; unmatched junction nucleotides: 7. The CDR3 nucleotides read TGTGCCAGCACACCGGGACTAGCGTGGAATGAGCAGTTCTTC. Residues: CASTPGLAWNEQFF.

This clone was picked up one time. The chain is built from TRBV13 and TRBJ2-1; TRBD2 matches 9 bases. This CDR3 contains 15 residues. Trimming took 1 base from V and 8 from J; bases not matched to a gene: 6. CDR1 PRHDT and CDR2 FYEKMQ come from the germline V gene (reference sequence). In DNA, the CDR3 is TGTGCCAGCAGCTTAGCTAGCGGGGCTTCGCATGAGCAGTTCTTC. This codes for CASSLASGASHEQFF.

This sequence joins TRBV20-1 and TRBJ2-1; tentatively, D is TRBD1 or TRBD2 (5 bases each). The CDR3 contains 15 residues. Deletions cut 3 bases from V and 0 bases from J, with 12 bases between. Germline V gene data show CDR1 as DFQATT and CDR2 as SNEGSKA (reference sequence). CDR3 nucleotide sequence: TGCAGTGCTAGTGGGACGAAAAGCTCCTACAATGAGCAGTTCTTC. This encodes CSASGTKSSYNEQFF.

This clone was recorded many times. V gene TRBV10-2 combines with J gene TRBJ2-1, with 15 bases matching TRBD2. Losses at the gene ends were 7 bases for V and 10 bases for J; bases not matched to a gene: 8. CDR3 length equals 15 residues. Germline CDR1 reads WSHSY; CDR2 reads SAAADI. CDR3 region: CASTQGTSGGHEQFF. CDR3 bases: TGCGCCAGCACCCAAGGGACTAGCGGGGGGCACGAGCAGTTCTTC.

This clone appeared a few times. The chain recombines TRBV20-1 with TRBJ1-1; D gene uncertain. The CDR3 contains 15 residues. CDR1 is DFQATT and CDR2 is SNEGSKA in the germline V gene (reference sequence). V dropped 4 bases and J dropped 0 bases, with 15 bases sitting between them. As DNA, the CDR3 is TGCAGTGCTACCGACCCGCTGACGGTGAACACTGAAGCTTTCTTT. This codes for CSATDPLTVNTEAFF.

V gene TRBV28 combines with J gene TRBJ1-1; possible D gene TRBD1, 6 bases. CDR1 and CDR2 from the germline V gene are MDHEN and SYDVKM. Between the trimmed V and J ends, which lost 3 bases and 7 bases, there was a span of 15 bases. CDR3 size: 14 residues. Here the CDR3 reads CASSFASLDSEAFF. CDR3 coding DNA: TGTGCCAGCAGTTTTGCGTCCCTGGACAGTGAAGCTTTCTTT.

In its sample, this clone was seen a few times. The genes are TRBV6-5 and TRBJ2-7; TRBD2 agrees at 8 bases. The CDR3 spans 16 residues. J gave up 3 bases and V 0 bases, and 7 bases lay outside the gene matches. CDR1 MNHEY and CDR2 SVGAGI come from the germline V gene. The CDR3 loop reads CASSYSRAGGSYEQYF. For the CDR3, the DNA is TGTGCCAGCAGTTACTCGAGGGCGGGGGGTAGCTACGAGCAGTACTTC.

This clone was seen a handful of times. In nucleotides, the CDR3 is TGTGCCAGCAGTGAGAGGGGGACAGGGGTGTACGAGCAGTACTTC. Its translation is CASSERGTGVYEQYF. The chain is built from TRBV6-1 and TRBJ2-7; TRBD1 aligns across 10 bases. CDR1 and CDR2 (germline): MNHNS, SASEGT. The CDR3 is made up of 15 amino acids. The trim removed 3 bases at V and 4 bases at J, leaving 6 bases unmatched.

This clone was counted between two and nine times. The chain recombines TRBV29-1 with TRBJ1-1, with a possible D match to TRBD1 (5 bases). The germline V gene has CDR1 SQVTM and CDR2 ANQGSEA. This CDR3 has 12 amino acids. Trimming left V 6 bases short and J 1 base short, with 9 bases between. The CDR3 here is CSVGVRNTEAFF. The DNA for the CDR3 is TGCAGCGTGGGGGTTCGGAACACTGAAGCTTTCTTT.

The chain carries TRBV10-2 and TRBJ1-5; D not resolved. The germline V and J ends were trimmed by 2 bases and 7 bases, with 12 bases remaining between them. The CDR3 runs to 14 residues. Germline CDR1 is WSHSY and CDR2 is SAAADI. The CDR3 DNA reads as TGCGCCAGCAGTGAGGTCGTATCAGTGCAGCCCCAGCATTTT. Translating gives CASSEVVSVQPQHF.

This clone was seen just once. The DNA of the CDR3 is TGTGCCAGCAGCCGGGGACAGGGGCTTGGCTATGGCTACACCTTC. Amino acid sequence: CASSRGQGLGYGYTF. This chain connects TRBV7-9 to TRBJ1-2; 10 bases are shared with TRBD1. The J segment lost 4 bases and the V segment lost 5 bases, leaving 7 bases of the junction unmatched. Looked up from germline, CDR1 is SEHNR and CDR2 is FQNEAQ (reference sequence). The CDR3 sequence is 15 residues long.

This clone is termed large. This chain links TRBV28 with TRBJ2-2; 9 nucleotides line up with TRBD1. Unmatched junction bases numbered 9, after V lost 7 bases and J lost 6 bases. CDR1 MDHEN and CDR2 SYDVKM come from the germline V gene. The CDR3 is 15 amino acids. The CDR3 DNA reads TGTGCCAGCACCAAAGACAGGGGGTGGTCCGGGGAGCTGTTTTTT. The encoded protein is CASTKDRGWSGELFF.

This clone is classed as medium-sized. The chain couples TRBV10-3 to TRBJ1-6; 9 nucleotides align to TRBD1. Germline V lookup: CDR1 ENHRY, CDR2 SYGVKD. The ends lost 2 bases at V and 6 bases at J; junction bases unmatched: 2. The CDR3 is 15 amino acids. The CDR3 DNA sequence: TGTGCCATCAGTGAGGGGACAGGGACTAATTCACCCCTCCACTTT. The encoded protein is CAISEGTGTNSPLHF.

This clone was detected many times. An end of the junction does not agree with germline; a read error may underlie this. This rearrangement joins TRBV7-7 to TRBJ2-5; the D gene is possibly TRBD1 (5 bases). The CDR3 spans 14 residues. The germline CDR1 and CDR2 sequences are SSHAT and FNYEAQ (reference sequence). This chain's CDR3 is CASSLSRVQETQYF. The CDR3 nucleotides read TGTGCTAGCAGCTTATCCAGGGTCCAAGAGACCCAGTACTTC.

This chain links TRBV15 with TRBJ1-1; unclear D gene. Looked up from germline, CDR1 is LNHNV and CDR2 is YYDKDF (reference sequence). The CDR3 is 15 amino acids. The ends were cut back, 3 bases at V and 0 bases at J, with 11 bases in the middle. CDR3 DNA: TGTGCCACCAGCAGGGGAAGGGCTTTGAACACTGAAGCTTTCTTT. It translates to CATSRGRALNTEAFF.

This clone showed up many times. The chain combines TRBV3-1 with TRBJ1-3; D is possibly TRBD1 (6 bases). The length of the CDR3 is 15 residues. V was pared by 4 bases and J by 8 bases, with 18 bases between. Germline V gene lookup returns CDR1 LGHDT and CDR2 YNNKEL (reference sequence). Here the CDR3 DNA reads TGTGCCAGCAGCCTACCGACAGGCCTGGGGGACACCATATATTTT. Translation: CASSLPTGLGDTIYF.

By sample fraction, this clone is medium-sized. The V gene is TRBV28, the J gene TRBJ2-1; 8 bases line up with TRBD1. The trim removed 7 bases at V and 4 bases at J, leaving 6 bases unmatched. Germline V gene lookup returns CDR1 MDHEN and CDR2 SYDVKM. CDR3 length: 14 residues. The CDR3 is CASKPGQAYNEQFF. Here the CDR3 DNA reads TGTGCCAGCAAGCCGGGACAGGCTTACAATGAGCAGTTCTTC. The full variable domain, with the rest looked up from reference TRBV28 and TRBJ2-1, is DVKVTQSSRYLVKRTGEKVFLECVQDMDHENMFWYRQDPGLGLRLIYFSYDVKMKEKGDIPEGYSVSREKKERFSLILESASTNQTSMYLCASKPGQAYNEQFFGPGTRLTVL.

This clone was counted only a few times. The V call is TRBV2, the J call TRBJ1-1; the D gene is possibly TRBD1 (6 bases). V was clipped by 6 bases and J by 3 bases, with 17 bases between them. Germline V gene lookup returns CDR1 SNHLY and CDR2 FYNNEI. This CDR3 has 15 amino acids. CDR3 amino acids: CASSVAEGGYTEAFF. The CDR3 coding sequence is TGTGCCAGCAGCGTCGCCGAAGGGGGTTACACTGAAGCTTTCTTT.

This chain uses TRBV6-1 with TRBJ2-7; D not certain. This CDR3 is 15 amino acids long. V lost 4 bases and J 2 bases, leaving 15 bases between the germline ends. Germline loops: CDR1 MNHNS, CDR2 SASEGT. CDR3 in amino acids: CASSAPGAGPYEQYF. CDR3 in DNA: TGTGCCAGCAGTGCTCCGGGTGCAGGTCCCTACGAGCAGTACTTC.

The chain carries TRBV7-6 and TRBJ2-1; tentatively, D is TRBD1 (7 bases). Germline V gene data show CDR1 as SGHVS and CDR2 as FNYEAQ. Trimming cost V 3 bases and J 3 bases, with 15 bases left between them. The CDR3 runs to 16 residues. In DNA, the CDR3 is TGTGCCAGCAGCTTCCAGGGGGGCGCTATCTACAATGAGCAGTTCTTC. Translating gives CASSFQGGAIYNEQFF.

This clone was picked up a small number of times. The CDR3 is CASSLFGGRDSDTQYF. CDR3 sequence (DNA): TGTGCCAGCAGTTTATTCGGGGGGAGGGACTCAGATACGCAGTATTTT. The J gene is TRBJ2-3, the V gene TRBV12-3 or TRBV12-4, with 7 bases lining up with TRBD2. Trimming removed 2 bases from V and 4 bases from J; junction bases left unmatched: 9. This CDR3 has 16 residues.